One and the same sample provided the 29 T cell receptor beta chains below, sequenced in a study of shared clonotypes between healthy human individuals (dated by TCRdb to the early 2020s). The library was produced with the immunoSEQ multiplex PCR assay. TCRdb limited this immuneACCESS table to in-frame rearrangements with V and J called. A share of clones is missing; checked studies link under half to unresolved V genes, and the rest is unexplained. The sample table records a few hundred thousand clones; 70% to 80% of these occur just once. About 12% of the sample belongs to the ten largest clones. The sequenced sample was PBMCs. Every receptor here comes from a woman aged 40 to 49 in good health. Some clones in this sample may be carry-over from other donors' samples.

This clone was detected once. The V gene is TRBV7-9, the J gene TRBJ2-1; D is possibly TRBD2 (5 bases). V was cut by 5 bases and J by 7 bases, with 12 bases left in between. The CDR3 runs to 13 residues. Per germline, CDR1 SEHNR and CDR2 FQNEAQ (reference sequence). CDR3 amino acids: CASSPDSGNEQFF. The CDR3 bases are TGTGCCAGCAGCCCTGACTCGGGGAATGAGCAGTTCTTC.

The chain combines TRBV5-6 with TRBJ1-2; a possible D gene is TRBD1 (6 bases). Germline V gene data show CDR1 as SGHDT and CDR2 as YYEEEE. V was trimmed by 4 bases and J by 6 bases, leaving 19 bases between them. The CDR3 extends over 15 amino acids. The CDR3 nucleotides read TGTGCCAGCAGCCCATGGTCTAGGACAGTTAATGGCTACACCTTC. Its translation is CASSPWSRTVNGYTF.

This clone was seen only once. V is TRBV10-3 and J is TRBJ1-1, with unresolved D. V gave up 6 bases and J gave up 2 bases, with 4 bases separating them. CDR1 and CDR2 (germline): ENHRY, SYGVKD. The CDR3 loop spans 11 amino acids. DNA of the CDR3: TGTGCCATCAGGGAAAACACTGAAGCTTTCTTT. This encodes CAIRENTEAFF.

This clone was picked up one time. The chain joins TRBV5-4 to TRBJ2-7; D may correspond to TRBD1 or TRBD2 (5 bases each). The ends were cut back, 4 bases at V and 4 bases at J, with 15 bases in the middle. The CDR3 consists of 14 residues. In germline, CDR1 is SGHNT, CDR2 YYREEE (reference sequence). CDR3 DNA sequence: TGTGCCAGCAGCCGGGACGGTTTGGGGTACGAGCAGTACTTC. As protein: CASSRDGLGYEQYF.

The chain joins TRBV28 to TRBJ2-6; TRBD2 might be the D (6 bases). Deletions cut 5 bases from V and 4 bases from J, with 15 bases between. Germline lookup yields CDR1 MDHEN and CDR2 SYDVKM. The CDR3 is 16 residues long. This CDR3 is CASSGPGGSGANVLTF. For the CDR3, the DNA is TGTGCCAGCAGTGGTCCCGGGGGTTCGGGGGCCAACGTCCTGACTTTC.

The chain recombines TRBV25-1 with TRBJ2-7, with D uncertain. The germline V gene has CDR1 MGHDK and CDR2 SYGVNS. V dropped 4 bases and J dropped 5 bases, with 6 bases sitting between them. This CDR3 is built from 11 residues. In DNA form, the CDR3 reads TGTGCCAGCAGTGCATCCCACGAGCAGTACTTC. This translates into CASSASHEQYF.

The chain couples TRBV7-6 to TRBJ1-2; 12 bases are shared with TRBD1. V dropped 5 bases and J dropped 7; count of bases not matched to a gene: 8. Germline V gene sequence: CDR1 SGHVS, CDR2 FNYEAQ. The CDR3 contains 15 residues. The CDR3 sequence: CASSPGTGGLSGYTF. As DNA, the CDR3 is TGTGCCAGCAGCCCAGGGACAGGGGGCCTAAGTGGCTACACCTTC.

Comments on this clone: This CDR3 is also generated by other DNA sequences in the sample. The chain carries TRBV18 and TRBJ2-2, with 9 bases matching TRBD1. Germline-derived CDR1 and CDR2 are KGHSH and LQKENI. Trimming cost V 3 bases and J 3 bases; bases outside gene matches: 2. The CDR3 extends over 15 amino acids. The CDR3 coding sequence is TGTGCCAGCTCACCGAGGACAGGGGACACCGGGGAGCTGTTTTTT. Translating it yields CASSPRTGDTGELFF.

This clone was detected only a few times. The J gene is TRBJ2-3, the V gene TRBV18, with D possibly matching TRBD1 (5 bases). The V end lost 2 bases, the J end lost 3 bases, and 9 bases lay between the germline ends. The CDR3 sequence is 14 residues long. Per the germline V gene, CDR1 is KGHSH and CDR2 is LQKENI. The CDR3 DNA reads as TGTGCCAGCTCACCAACAGGAAAAACAGATACGCAGTATTTT. Protein product: CASSPTGKTDTQYF.

The rearrangement uses TRBV11-2 and TRBJ1-1; 7 nucleotides align to TRBD1. CDR1 is SGHAT and CDR2 is FQNNGV in the germline V gene. The CDR3 consists of 15 residues. Germline trimming cut 5 bases from V and 1 base from J; bases unmatched to any gene: 7. The CDR3 region is CASSRDGQANTEAFF. As DNA, the CDR3 is TGTGCCAGCAGCCGGGACGGACAGGCGAACACTGAAGCTTTCTTT.

As for this clone: This likely stems from a read error, as it lies one base from a far larger clone. V gene TRBV7-2 combines with J gene TRBJ1-1; D is possibly TRBD1 (5 bases). Germline lookup yields CDR1 SGHTA and CDR2 FQGNSA. This CDR3 comprises 14 residues. The CDR3, as DNA: TGTGCCAGCAGCTTCCAGGGTTTTGACACTGGAGCTTTCTTT. Amino acid sequence: CASSFQGFDTGAFF.

V and J are TRBV4-3 and TRBJ1-5; a possible D gene is TRBD1 (6 bases). V lost 0 bases and J lost 7, with 19 bases in between. The CDR3 has 17 residues. The germline CDR1 and CDR2 sequences are LGHNA and YSLEER. The CDR3 coding sequence is TGCGCCAGCAGCCAAGATCTACAGGGTGGCGGCGAACAGCCCCAGCATTTT. Encoded protein: CASSQDLQGGGEQPQHF.

The chain links TRBV4-2 to TRBJ2-3, with a possible D match to TRBD2 (6 bases). Germline values: CDR1 LGHNA, CDR2 YNFKEQ. CDR3 length: 17 residues. V lost 1 base to trimming and J lost 6 bases, with 20 bases between them. The CDR3: CASSQGRGNQRGDTQYF. CDR3 nucleotides: TGTGCCAGCAGCCAAGGACGCGGGAACCAGCGTGGGGATACGCAGTATTTT.

The chain uses TRBV5-1 and TRBJ1-1; D is uncertain. The CDR3 runs 14 residues. Trimming took off 1 base at V and 1 base at J, with 8 bases between the two ends. CDR1 and CDR2 (germline): SGHRS, YFSETQ. This chain's CDR3 is CASSLYQSNTEAFF. The CDR3 DNA reads as TGCGCCAGCAGCTTGTACCAGTCGAACACTGAAGCTTTCTTT.

This chain joins TRBV19 and TRBJ1-2; no clear D gene. Germline V CDR1 and CDR2: LNHDA, SQIVND (reference sequence). The CDR3 contains 14 residues. V shed 4 bases and J shed 0 bases, with 9 bases lying between them. The CDR3 region is CASSTTLPNYGYTF. Written as DNA, the CDR3 is TGTGCCAGTAGTACCACCCTACCTAACTATGGCTACACCTTC.

The chain couples TRBV4-2 to TRBJ1-3, with unresolved D. V was cut by 0 bases and J by 4 bases, with 16 bases left in between. The CDR3 contains 17 residues. Germline V lookup: CDR1 LGHNA, CDR2 YNFKEQ. The CDR3 DNA reads as TGTGCCAGCAGCCAAGATCTACCCGGGTTCGACGGAAACACCATATATTTT. It yields the protein CASSQDLPGFDGNTIYF.

This chain uses TRBV28 with TRBJ1-5, with D possibly matching TRBD1 (6 bases). Trimming removed 6 bases from V and 1 base from J, with 10 bases in between. The CDR3 covers 14 residues. Germline V CDR1 and CDR2: MDHEN, SYDVKM. The DNA for the CDR3 is TGTGCCAGCAGATCTCAGGGGAGCAATCAGCCCCAGCATTTT. Translating gives CASRSQGSNQPQHF.

This rearrangement joins TRBV28 to TRBJ1-5; D ambiguous. Germline V gives CDR1 MDHEN, CDR2 SYDVKM. Trimming left V 4 bases short and J 7 bases short, with 14 bases between. This CDR3 spans 14 amino acids. CDR3 bases: TGTGCCAGCAGTTCGCCCTCGGCGGGACAGCCCCAGCATTTT. Its translation: CASSSPSAGQPQHF.

The rearrangement joins TRBV5-4 to TRBJ2-7; 7 positions match TRBD1. This CDR3 region has 15 residues. Unmatched junction bases numbered 7, after V lost 2 bases and J lost 2 bases. CDR1 is SGHNT and CDR2 is YYREEE in the germline V gene (reference sequence). CDR3 sequence: CASSFLDRRPYEQYF. The CDR3, as DNA: TGTGCCAGCAGCTTTCTGGACAGGCGCCCCTACGAGCAGTACTTC.

The rearrangement uses TRBV11-2 and TRBJ1-1, with 8 bases lining up with TRBD1. Per germline, CDR1 SGHAT and CDR2 FQNNGV. The CDR3 runs to 13 residues. Unmatched junction bases numbered 5, after V lost 8 bases and J lost 3 bases. The CDR3 DNA follows: TGTGCCAGCGGGAAACAGGGGGACACTGAAGCTTTCTTT. Translating it yields CASGKQGDTEAFF.

CDR3 nucleotides: TGCGCCAGCAGCCCCGGCGGGGCCCAAGAGACCCAGTACTTC. It codes for CASSPGGAQETQYF. The V and J genes are TRBV5-1 and TRBJ2-5, with D perhaps matching TRBD2 (6 bases). V was cut by 4 bases and J by 1 base, with 11 bases left in between. In germline, CDR1 is SGHRS, CDR2 YFSETQ. CDR3 size: 14 residues.

J is TRBJ2-7 and V is TRBV5-3; 12 bases fit TRBD2. TRBV5-3 is labeled an ORF, and its function is uncertain. The V segment lost 0 bases and the J segment 0 bases; nucleotides outside the gene matches: 7. This CDR3 contains 18 residues. The CDR3, as DNA: TGTGCCAGAAGCTTGGCTACTAGCGGGAGGACCCGCTCCTACGAGCAGTACTTC. Translation gives CARSLATSGRTRSYEQYF.

This chain connects TRBV9 to TRBJ2-3; D is unclear. The CDR3 is 14 residues long. V was trimmed by 4 bases and J by 5 bases, leaving 14 bases between them. The germline CDR1 and CDR2 sequences are SGDLS and YYNGEE. The DNA of the CDR3 is TGTGCCAGCAGCAAACGATACTGGGGAGATACGCAGTATTTT. This gives the protein CASSKRYWGDTQYF.

The genes are TRBV4-2 and TRBJ2-6; D remains unclear. CDR3 size: 17 residues. Deletions cut 5 bases from V and 0 bases from J, with 14 bases between. Germline CDR1 LGHNA, CDR2 YNFKEQ. The CDR3 DNA follows: TGTGCCAGCAGCTCCCGAAGCCACATCTCTGGGGCCAACGTCCTGACTTTC. Translation gives CASSSRSHISGANVLTF.

This clone was observed a handful of times. This likely reflects a read error, since a far larger clone is one base away. The identical CDR3 is also encoded by other nucleotide sequences in the sample. The chain carries TRBV30 and TRBJ1-1; D remains ambiguous. CDR1 is GTSNPN, CDR2 SVGIG, per germline (reference sequence). This CDR3 has 12 amino acids. CDR3 amino acids: CAWREGRSEAFF. The CDR3, as DNA: TGTGCCTGGAGGGAGGGTCGCTCTGAAGCCTTCTTT.

Many counts were recorded for this clone. In DNA form, the CDR3 reads TGTGCCAGCAGTTTTTCGATGGGGAGTGACTACGAGCAGTACTTC. Encoded protein: CASSFSMGSDYEQYF. This chain connects TRBV27 to TRBJ2-7, with D maybe TRBD2 (5 bases). V shed 3 bases and J shed 3 bases, with 15 bases lying between them. The CDR3 totals 15 residues. Germline CDR1 MNHEY, CDR2 SMNVEV (reference sequence).

J is TRBJ2-1 and V is TRBV9; 7 nucleotides align to TRBD2. Germline CDR1 and CDR2: SGDLS and YYNGEE. The junction had 6 bases not matched to a gene; V was cut back by 3 bases and J by 6 bases. The CDR3 has 14 amino acids. The DNA for the CDR3 is TGTGCCAGCAGCGCGAGCGGGACCTCCAATGAGCAGTTCTTC. This encodes CASSASGTSNEQFF.

This sequence joins TRBV11-2 and TRBJ2-6; possibly TRBD1 for D (5 bases). Germline CDR1 and CDR2: SGHAT and FQNNGV. V shed 4 bases and J shed 0 bases, with 13 bases lying between them. CDR3 length: 17 residues. CDR3 coding DNA: TGTGCCAGCAGCTCCATAAGACAGCTCTCTGGGGCCAACGTCCTGACTTTC. It yields the protein CASSSIRQLSGANVLTF. The variable domain in full, with the rest retrieved from reference TRBV11-2 and TRBJ2-6, is EAGVAQSPRYKIIEKRQSVAFWCNPISGHATLYWYQQILGQGPKLLIQFQNNGVVDDSQLPKDRFSAERLKGVDSTLKIQPAKLEDSAVYLCASSSIRQLSGANVLTFGAGSRLTVL.

The rearrangement links TRBV29-1 to TRBJ2-5; D might be TRBD1 (5 bases). The CDR3 extends over 18 amino acids. V was trimmed by 4 bases and J by 3 bases, leaving 27 bases between them. From germline, CDR1 is SQVTM and CDR2 ANQGSEA. The CDR3 bases are TGCAGCGTTGGTGGGGCCAGGGCAAGGGGTTTTGGAAAAGAGACCCAGTACTTC. As protein: CSVGGARARGFGKETQYF.